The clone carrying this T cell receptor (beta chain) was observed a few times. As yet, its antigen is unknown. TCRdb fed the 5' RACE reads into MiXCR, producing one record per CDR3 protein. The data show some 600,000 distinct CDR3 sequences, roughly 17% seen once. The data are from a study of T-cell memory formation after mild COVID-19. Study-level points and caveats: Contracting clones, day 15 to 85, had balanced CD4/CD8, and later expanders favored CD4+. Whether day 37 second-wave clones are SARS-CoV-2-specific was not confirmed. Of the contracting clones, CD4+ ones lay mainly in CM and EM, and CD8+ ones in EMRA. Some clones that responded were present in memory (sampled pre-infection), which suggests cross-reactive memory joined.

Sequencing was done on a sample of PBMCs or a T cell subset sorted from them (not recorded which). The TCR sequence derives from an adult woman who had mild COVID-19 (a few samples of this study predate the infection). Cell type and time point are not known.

DNA of the CDR3: TGTGCCAGCAGCTTATGGACTTCCATGAACACTGAAGCTTTCTTT. Residues: CASSLWTSMNTEAFF. V usage is TRBV7-9 and J usage is TRBJ1-1; no definite D call. The germline V gene encodes CDR1 SEHNR and CDR2 FQNEAQ (reference sequence). The germline V and J ends were trimmed by 2 bases and 0 bases, with 10 bases remaining between them. The CDR3 covers 15 residues.